Each of the 6 T cell receptor beta chains below was sequenced from the same sample in a study of a mutant IDH1 vaccine in newly diagnosed glioma. Clones were read by immunoSEQ multiplex PCR, and TCRdb kept only the in-frame ones, dropping some. The table has about 70,000 clones, approximately 82% seen once. Time point reported: baseline, week 1 (first vaccination visit). Regarding treatment: pre-vaccination baseline after standard-of-care therapy. The starting material was peripheral blood mononuclear cells (PBMCs), obtained from a glioma patient treated with radiotherapy, temozolomide or both. The receptors originated from a woman in her late teens or twenties with glioma. Some clones in this sample may be carry-over from other donors' samples.

The rearrangement uses TRBV7-2 and TRBJ2-5; perhaps D is TRBD1 or TRBD2 (5 bases each). The CDR3 is 16 amino acids. Germline V gives CDR1 SGHTA, CDR2 FQGNSA. V was pared by 1 base and J by 5 bases, with 17 bases between. This CDR3 is CASSLVHRAGTETQYF. CDR3 nucleotides: TGTGCCAGCAGCTTAGTTCACCGGGCAGGGACGGAGACCCAGTACTTC.

This sequence joins TRBV6-5 and TRBJ2-2, with no clear D. This CDR3 spans 15 amino acids. V lost 2 bases and J 5 bases, leaving 12 bases between the germline ends. Germline loops: CDR1 MNHEY, CDR2 SVGAGI. The CDR3 protein is CASSYGMGRTGELFF. DNA for the CDR3: TGTGCCAGCAGTTACGGAATGGGCAGGACCGGGGAGCTGTTTTTT.

This clone was found many times. This chain connects TRBV27 to TRBJ1-1, with D possibly being TRBD1 (6 bases). The CDR3 loop spans 16 amino acids. Germline lookup yields CDR1 MNHEY and CDR2 SMNVEV (reference sequence). Trimming pared 2 bases from V and 5 bases from J, leaving 18 bases between. The CDR3 DNA reads as TGTGCCAGCAGTTTACCTCCGGGGGCCCGTGGGACTGAAGCTTTCTTT. Its protein is CASSLPPGARGTEAFF.

The rearrangement joins TRBV30 to TRBJ2-2, with 8 nucleotides matching TRBD2. The germline gives CDR1 GTSNPN, CDR2 SVGIG (reference sequence). The CDR3 is 15 residues long. Losses at the gene ends were 3 bases for V and 4 bases for J; bases not matched to a gene: 7. CDR3: CAWSQTSVVTGELFF. Here the CDR3 DNA reads TGTGCCTGGAGCCAGACTAGCGTTGTCACCGGGGAGCTGTTTTTT.

The table lists this clone with a count of one. The chain employs TRBV5-6 and TRBJ2-7; D gene unclear. The germline V and J ends were trimmed by 6 bases and 0 bases, with 10 bases remaining between them. The CDR3 extends over 13 amino acids. Germline lookup yields CDR1 SGHDT and CDR2 YYEEEE. Written as DNA, the CDR3 is TGTGCCAGCAACCTAGTAAGCTCCTACGAGCAGTACTTC. This codes for CASNLVSSYEQYF.

The chain joins TRBV6-6 to TRBJ1-3; TRBD1 agrees at 7 bases. In germline, CDR1 is MNHNY, CDR2 SVGAGI (reference sequence). The trim removed 10 bases at V and 0 bases at J, leaving 6 bases unmatched. CDR3 length: 14 amino acids. CDR3 residues: CATTDRVSGNTIYF. The DNA for the CDR3 is TGTGCCACTACCGACAGGGTCTCTGGAAACACCATATATTTT.